The entry below describes one T cell receptor (beta chain). The record originates from a study of CD8 T cells in Susac syndrome. Germline V gene sequence: CDR1 SNHLY, CDR2 FYNNEI. V lost 10 bases and J lost 6, with 21 bases in between. The CDR3 is made up of 14 amino acids. With random hexamers, reverse transcription was performed on roughly 0.45 to 1 ug of RNA. Using its own MiXCR run on the immunoSEQ multiplex PCR reads, TCRdb lists one record per CDR3 protein. The sample contains 200,000 or so distinct CDR3 sequences, roughly 95% of which appear only once. The clonotype was recovered from a human donor with multiple sclerosis. The rearrangement links TRBV2 to TRBJ1-1, with D uncertain. Sequencing was performed on CD4+ T cells from PBMCs. In DNA, the CDR3 is TGTGCCACCCCCCCACTTAAAAGGTGGGCTGAAGCTTTCTTT. This gives the protein CATPPLKRWAEAFF.